This T cell receptor (beta chain) was recovered during a study of beta chain features in type 1 diabetes. The wider study: Examination covered roughly 100,000,000 sorted cells spanning all samples. Study outcomes and limitations: The study found that naive, central memory and Treg TCRB repertoires appeared more similar in patients than in healthy donors. Type 1 diabetes patients showed fewer insertions and more deletions at VDJ junctions. Across all four CD4+ subsets, people with type 1 diabetes showed modestly shorter TCRB CDR3s.

This clone was picked up a small number of times. Its antigen is currently unknown. J gave up 7 bases and V 0 bases, and 4 bases lay outside the gene matches. This CDR3 is 15 amino acids long. Per the germline V gene, CDR1 is GTSNPN and CDR2 is SVGIG (reference sequence). Every bit of the isolated RNA underwent reverse transcription, so sequencing read expressed TCRB transcripts. The table came from immunoSEQ multiplex PCR; TCRdb's copy has only in-frame clones and leaves some out. Of around 500,000 clones in the sample, 30% were seen once. Sequences were obtained from naive CD4+ T cells from blood. This clonotype originated in a man between 18 and 29 years old in good health. The V and J genes are TRBV30 and TRBJ2-1, with 12 bases lining up with TRBD2. CDR3 protein: CAWSVLAGGSNEQFF. CDR3 DNA sequence: TGTGCCTGGAGTGTCCTAGCGGGAGGGAGTAATGAGCAGTTCTTC.